A single TCR beta chain is shown here with its context. Its antigen is as yet unknown. Germline V gene lookup returns CDR1 SQVTM and CDR2 ANQGSEA. The trim removed 0 bases at V and 3 bases at J, leaving 9 bases unmatched. CDR3 length: 17 amino acids. Naive CD8 cells comprised CD45RO-negative, CCR7-positively selected cells, excluding terminally differentiated effector memory CD45RA+ cells. The method was immunoSEQ multiplex PCR; TCRdb's version includes in-frame clones alone and lacks a portion of them. The sample comprises over 2 million clones, about 95% of which are singletons, and 0.85% to 1.3% rests with the top ten. This sample stems from a study of shared clonotypes between healthy human individuals. Study results and limitations: The donor pool, a small one, limited the genetic and exposure-history diversity represented.

This receptor was obtained from a man aged 18 to 35 in good health. This sequence joins TRBV29-1 and TRBJ1-3, with 9 bases identical to TRBD1. The specimen sequenced was naive CD8+ T cells sorted from blood. The CDR3 DNA sequence: TGCAGCGTTGAAGATCTTGGACAGGGGAGGGGTGGAAACACCATATATTTT. It encodes CSVEDLGQGRGGNTIYF. Full variable domain (rest looked up from reference TRBV29-1 and TRBJ1-3): SAVISQKPSRDICQRGTSLTIQCQVDSQVTMMFWYRQQPGQSLTLIATANQGSEATYESGFVIDKFPISRPNLTFSTLTVSNMSPEDSSIYLCSVEDLGQGRGGNTIYFGEGSWLTVV.